This T cell receptor (beta chain) was sequenced for a study of CD8+ T cells in alopecia areata. General study results and limits: In scalp samples, resident alphabeta T cells of normal skin are also sequenced.

CDR1 and CDR2 (germline): LGHNA, YSLEER. The V end lost 1 base, the J end lost 3 bases, and 9 bases lay between the germline ends. This CDR3 has 15 amino acids. In this sample, this clone turned up a few times. Its antigen remains unknown. cDNA serving as the sequencing template came from extracted, reverse transcribed RNA. Assay: immunoSEQ multiplex PCR; the TCRdb copy retains only in-frame clones and omits some. The sample lists around 100,000 clones; roughly two fifths were seen once. The sample comprised CD4+ T cells sorted from blood. This clonotype originated in a human donor with alopecia areata. The chain uses TRBV4-3 and TRBJ1-4; TRBD1 is a possible D gene (6 bases). The CDR3: CASSQAGVANEKLFF. CDR3 bases: TGCGCCAGCAGCCAAGCAGGGGTAGCTAATGAAAAACTGTTTTTT.